These 5 T cell receptor beta chains were all obtained from the same sample, sequenced in a study of post-analysis software for immune sequencing data. The study's findings and limits: Among 5 or 6 TRBV segments more frequent in patients than controls were TRBV5-6, TRBV5-1 and TRBV20-1.

Unique-molecular-identifier-tagged TCR beta cDNA libraries were used. MiXCR, applied by TCRdb to the PCR reads, yields one record per CDR3 protein. The sample contains 380,000 or so distinct CDR3 sequences, roughly 30% of which appear only once. Their cognate antigens are unknown. The sequenced sample was blood. These TCRs come from a girl between 10 and 17 years old with multiple sclerosis.

A few counts support this clonotype. The V gene is TRBV7-9, the J gene TRBJ2-7; D call uncertain. The CDR3 extends over 13 amino acids. Trimming removed 3 bases from V and 4 bases from J, with 10 bases in between. Germline V CDR1 and CDR2: SEHNR, FQNEAQ (reference sequence). CDR3 sequence reads: CASSFDILYEQYF. The DNA of the CDR3 is TGTGCCAGCAGCTTCGACATCCTATACGAGCAGTACTTC.

This clonotype was detected once. V gene TRBV7-9 combines with J gene TRBJ1-5; weak D call: TRBD1 (5 bases). Germline CDR1 reads SEHNR; CDR2 reads FQNEAQ (reference sequence). V shed 4 bases and J shed 5 bases, with 21 bases lying between them. CDR3 length equals 17 residues. DNA for the CDR3: TGTGCCAGCAGCTACAATACAGGTTTCGTCAAGGATCAGCCCCAGCATTTT. As protein: CASSYNTGFVKDQPQHF.

This clonotype was found once. The chain has TRBV6-1 and TRBJ2-4; 9 bases match TRBD1. Germline V CDR1 and CDR2: MNHNS, SASEGT. There are 15 residues in the CDR3. J lost 6 bases, V lost 6 bases, and 9 bases had no gene match. The CDR3 sequence: CASRVEQGAGNIQYF. The CDR3 DNA reads TGTGCCAGCAGAGTTGAACAGGGGGCGGGAAACATTCAGTACTTC.

This clonotype was seen at least ten times. The chain joins TRBV7-2 to TRBJ1-6; D gene uncertain. The CDR3 spans 14 residues. Per germline, CDR1 SGHTA and CDR2 FQGNSA. The V end was cut by 3 bases, the J end by 7 bases, with 10 bases between. CDR3 in amino acids: CASSFGQKNSPLHF. CDR3 DNA sequence: TGTGCCAGCAGCTTTGGGCAGAAAAATTCACCCCTCCACTTT.

A few counts support this clonotype. The DNA of the CDR3 is TGTGCCAGCAGCCTTACCCGGGACAGGGGCACAGATACGCAGTATTTT. This sequence encodes CASSLTRDRGTDTQYF. The chain links TRBV2 to TRBJ2-3; 9 bases are shared with TRBD1. Per the germline V gene, CDR1 is SNHLY and CDR2 is FYNNEI. V dropped 6 bases and J dropped 1; count of bases not matched to a gene: 8. This CDR3 comprises 16 residues. The whole variable domain, remainder taken from reference TRBV2 and TRBJ2-3, is EPEVTQTPSHQVTQMGQEVILRCVPISNHLYFYWYRQILGQKVEFLVSFYNNEISEKSEIFDDQFSVERPDGSNFTLKIRSTKLEDSAMYFCASSLTRDRGTDTQYFGPGTRLTVL.